A single sample is the source of the 3 T cell receptor beta chains below, sequenced in a study of shared clonotypes between healthy human individuals. Sequencing used immunoSEQ multiplex PCR; TCRdb keeps in-frame clones, though not all of them. The table records about 1,500,000 clones, about 96% of them present only once. Sequenced input: naive CD4+ T cells sorted from blood. Specified subset: CD45RA+ positively selected. The source of these receptors is a man in his thirties or forties in good health.

The rearrangement uses TRBV5-1 and TRBJ2-1; D is uncertain. This CDR3 contains 13 residues. Germline values: CDR1 SGHRS, CDR2 YFSETQ. The V end was cut by 2 bases, the J end by 8 bases, with 11 bases between. DNA of the CDR3: TGCGCCAGCAGCTTAGGCAGCCAAGATGAGCAGTTCTTC. This sequence encodes CASSLGSQDEQFF.

As for this clone: Other nucleotide sequences in the sample specify the same CDR3. The gene calls are TRBV7-2 and TRBJ2-1; 8 nucleotides agree with TRBD1. CDR3 length equals 16 residues. With V trimmed by 5 bases and J by 0 bases, 6 bases remained unmatched. Germline lookup yields CDR1 SGHTA and CDR2 FQGNSA. CDR3 in amino acids: CASSPRTGSSYNEQFF. The CDR3 nucleotides are TGTGCCAGCAGCCCTAGGACAGGGAGCTCCTACAATGAGCAGTTCTTC.

Points on this clone: This specimen includes other DNA sequences encoding the same CDR3. The rearrangement links TRBV7-9 to TRBJ2-7; the D is unclear. Germline loops: CDR1 SEHNR, CDR2 FQNEAQ (reference sequence). CDR3 length equals 12 residues. Trimming took off 6 bases at V and 0 bases at J, with 6 bases between the two ends. CDR3 DNA sequence: TGTGCCAGCAGTTCGAGCTCCTACGAGCAGTACTTC. Residues: CASSSSSYEQYF.